This TCR beta chain was documented in a study of T cell repertoires in cytomegalovirus infection. Study at large: It can be stated that public TCR beta signatures indicated CMV infection as well as a matching HLA type.

TCRdb independently ran MiXCR on the reads; one entry per CDR3 protein. Of hundreds of thousands of distinct CDR3 sequences in the sample, 24% were seen once. The CDR3 runs 14 residues. Germline values: CDR1 MGHDK, CDR2 SYGVNS. Trimming stripped 2 bases from V and 3 bases from J, with 7 bases between. The specimen sequenced was CD8+ T cells from PBMCs. This receptor was identified in a human donor in good health (CMV status not recorded). Some clones in this sample may be carry-over from other donors' samples. This chain joins TRBV25-1 and TRBJ1-4, with D uncertain. CDR3 loop: CASSEGQPNEKLFF. Written as DNA, the CDR3 is TGTGCCAGCAGTGAAGGGCAGCCTAATGAAAAACTGTTTTTT.